This T cell receptor (beta chain) was identified in a study of T cells in Graves' hyperthyroidism and ophthalmopathy. Study findings and constraints: Within blood appeared most thyroid clonotypes that had expanded above 0.001.

Amplified regions were TCR beta CDR3 sequences from RNA transcripts. Carried out on the TCR CDR3, a first-round RT-PCR used the HTBI primer set. TCRdb re-analysed the multiplex PCR reads in MiXCR, keeping a single row per CDR3 protein. The sample has under 450,000 distinct CDR3 sequences, around 14% seen once. This clonotype was recorded at least ten times. The antigen is unknown. The CDR3 length is 14 residues. Per the germline V gene, CDR1 is SGDLS and CDR2 is YYNGEE. The ends were cut back, 4 bases at V and 7 bases at J, with 12 bases in the middle. Hyperthyroidism was newly diagnosed in patients aged 18 to 65 (duration under 2 months).

The clonotype comes from a woman under 30 with Graves' hyperthyroidism. The source material was blood. The chain combines TRBV9 with TRBJ1-6; D may be TRBD1 (6 bases). In DNA form, the CDR3 reads TGTGCCAGCAGCTCAACAGGGCGGAATTCACCCCTCCACTTT. Translated, it gives CASSSTGRNSPLHF.